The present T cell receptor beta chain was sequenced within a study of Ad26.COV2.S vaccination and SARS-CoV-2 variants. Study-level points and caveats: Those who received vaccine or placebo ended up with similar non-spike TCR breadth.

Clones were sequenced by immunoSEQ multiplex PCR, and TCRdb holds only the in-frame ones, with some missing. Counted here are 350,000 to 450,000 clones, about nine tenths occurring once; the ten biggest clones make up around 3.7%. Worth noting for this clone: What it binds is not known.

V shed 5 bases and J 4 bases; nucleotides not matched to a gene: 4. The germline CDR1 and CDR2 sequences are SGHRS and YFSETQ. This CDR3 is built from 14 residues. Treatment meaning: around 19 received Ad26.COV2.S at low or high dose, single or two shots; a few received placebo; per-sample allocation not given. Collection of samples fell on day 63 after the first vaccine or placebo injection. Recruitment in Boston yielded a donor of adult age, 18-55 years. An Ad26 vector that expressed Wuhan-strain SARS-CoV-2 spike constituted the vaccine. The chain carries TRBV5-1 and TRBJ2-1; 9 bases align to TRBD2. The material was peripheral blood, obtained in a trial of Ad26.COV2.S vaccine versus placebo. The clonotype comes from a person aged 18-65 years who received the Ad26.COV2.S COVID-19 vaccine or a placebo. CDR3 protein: CASRSSGVYNEQFF. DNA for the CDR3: TGCGCCAGCAGGTCTAGCGGGGTATACAATGAGCAGTTCTTC.